This passage covers 29 T cell receptor beta chains from one sample sequenced in a study of tumor and adjacent non-tumor tissue in lung cancer (dated by TCRdb to the late 2010s). RNA was isolated from bulk unsorted tissue, and RNA quality was assessed with a NanoDrop ND-1000 and an Agilent 2100. Receptor libraries were prepared by multiplex PCR. TCRdb names Illumina HiSeq 2500 as the instrument used. TCRbeta libraries were constructed through three rounds of nested PCR with primers (Table S4) according to protocols modified from ARM-PCR. TCRdb reprocessed the public reads (quality trimming at Q25 with fastp, clone calling with MiXCR) and kept in-frame beta chains. Each entry merges the rows of one CDR3 protein and shows their most common DNA and genes. The table for this sample lists 120,000 or so distinct CDR3 sequences; about 66% of them were counted only once. Around 13% of the sample rests with the top ten.

Specimen: lung tumor tissue. These receptors came from a young man with non-small cell lung cancer.

As for this clonotype: A much larger clonotype is one base distant, so this may be a read error. The chain carries TRBV10-3 and TRBJ2-3; D gene uncertain. Germline-derived CDR1 and CDR2 are ENHRY and SYGVKD. Trimming cost V 7 bases and J 1 base, with 15 bases left between them. The CDR3 is made up of 15 amino acids. The CDR3 DNA is TGTGCCATCAATCGGACGAACAGTGGCACAGATACGCAGTATTTT. Translation: CAINRTNSGTDTQYF.

About this clonotype itself: This could be a read error, since a much larger clone is one nucleotide away. This rearrangement joins TRBV6-2 or TRBV6-3 to TRBJ1-5, with 11 bases matching TRBD1. Germline assignment: CDR1 MNHEY and CDR2 SVGEGT. J gave up 4 bases and V 0 bases, and 8 bases lay outside the gene matches. CDR3 length equals 18 residues. CDR3 in amino acids: CASSYSLPDRGRNQPQHF. As DNA, the CDR3 is TGTGCCAGCAGTTACTCGCTCCCGGACAGGGGGCGAAATCAGCCCCAGCATTTT.

As concerns this clonotype: A much larger clone sits a single nucleotide away, making a read error possible. CDR3 amino acids: CTSSALGTSGYNEQFF. In DNA form, the CDR3 reads TGTACCAGCAGTGCCCTAGGGACTAGCGGGTACAATGAGCAGTTCTTC. The chain carries TRBV12-3 or TRBV12-4 and TRBJ2-1, with 12 bases matching TRBD2. The length of the CDR3 is 16 residues.

Details on this clonotype: A much larger clone lies a single base off, so this may be a read error. This chain connects TRBV10-3 to TRBJ1-1; D is uncertain. The CDR3 runs 12 residues. Germline assignment: CDR1 ENHRY and CDR2 SYGVKD. V was pared by 6 bases and J by 6 bases, with 11 bases between. The CDR3 reads CAIRETEAEAFF. For the CDR3, the DNA is TGTGCCATCAGAGAAACCGAGGCTGAAGCTTTCTTT.

As for this clonotype: Being one base from a much bigger clone, this may be a read error. The genes are TRBV5-4 and TRBJ2-7; TRBD1 matches 9 bases. Germline lookup yields CDR1 SGHNT and CDR2 YYREEE (reference sequence). The CDR3 loop spans 17 amino acids. The chain's CDR3 is CACSLDRGPAVEDEQYF. CDR3 nucleotide sequence: TGTGCCTGCAGCTTGGACAGGGGCCCCGCTGTCGAGGACGAGCAGTACTTC.

This clonotype was observed once. The J gene is TRBJ2-7, the V gene TRBV5-4; D may be TRBD1 or TRBD2 (5 bases each). The CDR3 has 13 residues. V was shortened by 1 base and J by 8 bases, with 13 bases between the two germline ends. The V gene's germline CDR1 is SGHNT and CDR2 YYREEE (reference sequence). The CDR3 DNA is TGTGCCAGCAGCTTGTTGGGGGAGAGGAAGCAGTACTTC. The encoded protein is CASSLLGERKQYF. Using reference TRBV5-4 and TRBJ2-7 for the parts outside the CDR3, the full variable domain is ETGVTQSPTHLIKTRGQQVTLRCSSQSGHNTVSWYQQALGQGPQFIFQYYREEENGRGNFPPRFSGLQFPNYSSELNVNALELDDSALYLCASSLLGERKQYFGPGTRLTVT.

A remark on this clonotype: The conserved closing phenylalanine or tryptophan is absent in this CDR3, likely reflecting a read error. This chain joins TRBV11-3 and TRBJ2-3; D not resolved. This CDR3 has 13 residues. The germline V and J ends were trimmed by 6 bases and 2 bases, with 9 bases remaining between them. Germline V gene sequence: CDR1 SGHNT, CDR2 YENEEA. CDR3 DNA: TGTGCCAGCAGTTTCGAGCACACAGATACGCAGTATCTT. Its protein is CASSFEHTDTQYL.

Only one count was recorded for this clonotype. The CDR3 end shows no conserved phenylalanine or tryptophan, and so a read error is likely. J is TRBJ1-2 and V is TRBV6-5; 8 bases fit TRBD1. This CDR3 region has 15 residues. V trimming: 6 bases; J trimming: 7 bases; junction bases outside the gene matches: 13. Per the germline V gene, CDR1 is MNHEY and CDR2 is SVGAGI. The CDR3 is CASSLTGQGAFGYTL. CDR3 nucleotide sequence: TGTGCCAGCAGCCTCACCGGACAGGGTGCTTTTGGCTACACCTTA.

With respect to this clonotype: The CDR3 does not close with the conserved phenylalanine or tryptophan, likely indicating a read error. This sequence joins TRBV6-1 and TRBJ2-2; 8 nucleotides align to TRBD2. Germline CDR1 MNHNS, CDR2 SASEGT. There are 13 residues in the CDR3. CDR3 protein: CAGSEREHGELFL. DNA for the CDR3: TGTGCCGGCAGTGAGCGGGAGCACGGGGAGCTGTTTCTT.

Comment on this clonotype: An end of the junction does not agree with germline; a read error may underlie this. The chain carries TRBV13 and TRBJ2-1; 13 bases map to TRBD2. From germline, CDR1 is PRHDT and CDR2 FYEKMQ (reference sequence). This CDR3 has 18 residues. The CDR3 reads CDSSSTGTSGTAYNEQFF. The CDR3 DNA reads TGTGACAGCAGCTCAACAGGGACTAGCGGGACAGCCTACAATGAGCAATTCTTC.

This clonotype was found many times. The chain couples TRBV20-1 to TRBJ1-1; D is unclear. Germline CDR1 DFQATT, CDR2 SNEGSKA (reference sequence). Trimming took 0 bases from V and 1 from J, leaving 6 bases between them. CDR3 length equals 13 residues. In DNA form, the CDR3 reads TGCAGTGCTAGAGAAGGAGGGAACACTGAAGCTTTCTTT. It yields the protein CSAREGGNTEAFF.

About this clonotype: Because it lacks the conserved phenylalanine or tryptophan at the end, this CDR3 is likely a read error. The chain couples TRBV11-2 to TRBJ2-1; D might be TRBD1 (6 bases). Trimming pared 0 bases from V and 12 bases from J, leaving 15 bases between. CDR1 is SGHAT and CDR2 is FQNNGV in the germline V gene. This CDR3 has 14 residues. CDR3 nucleotide sequence: TGTGCCAGCAGCTTAGATCTCGGACAGAGTGGGCAGTTCTTA. Encoded protein: CASSLDLGQSGQFL.

As to this clonotype: At one end, the junction sequence differs from germline, possibly due to a read error. V and J are TRBV20-1 and TRBJ2-1; D is ambiguous. Germline V gene sequence: CDR1 DFQATT, CDR2 SNEGSKA (reference sequence). This CDR3 is built from 11 residues. CDR3 region: CSGAGHNELFF. Written as DNA, the CDR3 is TGTAGTGGAGCTGGGCACAATGAGCTGTTCTTC.

This clonotype was detected only a few times. The CDR3 nucleotides read TGTGCCAGCAGGCCGGGACACCTGAACTATGGCTACACCTTC. As protein: CASRPGHLNYGYTF. The chain is built from TRBV12-3 or TRBV12-4 and TRBJ1-2, with D tentatively TRBD1 (6 bases). Trimming left V 6 bases short and J 2 bases short, with 13 bases between. CDR3 length: 14 amino acids.

Concerning this clonotype itself: Given the absence of the conserved phenylalanine or tryptophan at the CDR3 end, a read error is likely. This sequence joins TRBV12-3 or TRBV12-4 and TRBJ1-5; D is undetermined. CDR3 length equals 13 residues. Trimming left V 5 bases short and J 4 bases short, with 9 bases between. The DNA for the CDR3 is TGTGCCAGCAGTCGCCGACTTAATCAGCCCCAGCATTTA. This translates into CASSRRLNQPQHL.

This clonotype was seen a single time. The chain carries TRBV20-1 and TRBJ2-5, with D perhaps matching TRBD2 (6 bases). V was shortened by 1 base and J by 6 bases, with 9 bases between the two germline ends. Germline V gives CDR1 DFQATT, CDR2 SNEGSKA (reference sequence). The CDR3 has 12 amino acids. CDR3: CSARGGGKTQYF. As DNA, the CDR3 is TGCAGTGCTAGAGGCGGCGGGAAGACCCAGTACTTC.

Note on this clonotype: A clone one base away is much larger, so this may be a read error. This chain joins TRBV5-4 and TRBJ1-4; no clear D. Germline loops: CDR1 SGHNT, CDR2 YYREEE (reference sequence). The CDR3 is made up of 15 amino acids. The germline V and J ends were trimmed by 7 bases and 0 bases, with 13 bases remaining between them. CDR3 sequence reads: CASHKMDSTNEKLFF. In nucleotides, the CDR3 is TGTGCCAGCCACAAGATGGATTCAACTAATGAAAAACTGTTTTTT.

Worth noting for this clonotype: The junction departs from the called germline gene at one end, perhaps through a read error. The chain has TRBV6-1 and TRBJ1-3, with no clear D. CDR1 is MNHNS and CDR2 is SASEGT in the germline V gene. The CDR3 is 12 amino acids. CDR3 in amino acids: CAGSEEVNTIYF. The CDR3 nucleotides are TGTGCCGGCAGTGAAGAAGTAAACACCATATATTTT.

As to this clonotype: This could be a read error, since a much larger clone is one nucleotide away. J is TRBJ2-3 and V is TRBV4-1; D unresolved. CDR3 length: 16 residues. CDR1 MGHRA and CDR2 YSYEKL come from the germline V gene. This CDR3 is CASSQDRTAPQDTRYF. The CDR3, as DNA: TGCGCCAGCAGCCAAGATAGAACAGCGCCCCAAGATACGCGGTATTTT.

On this clonotype itself: At one boundary the junction diverges from the germline segment, which might be a read error. The rearrangement links TRBV6-6 to TRBJ1-1, with D perhaps matching TRBD1 (6 bases). The CDR3 spans 16 residues. CDR1 is MNHNY, CDR2 SVGAGI, per germline (reference sequence). CDR3 loop: CTSIDSPGTPSTEAFF. CDR3 in DNA: TGTACCAGCATCGACTCCCCCGGGACACCGAGCACTGAAGCTTTCTTT.

In its sample, this clonotype was seen a few times. The gene calls are TRBV11-2 and TRBJ1-1, with a possible D match to TRBD1 (5 bases). V was cut by 5 bases and J by 0 bases, with 16 bases left in between. This CDR3 is 16 amino acids long. CDR1 SGHAT and CDR2 FQNNGV come from the germline V gene. DNA of the CDR3: TGTGCCAGCAGCCCGTGGCAGGGACTAATGAACACTGAAGCTTTCTTT. Its translation: CASSPWQGLMNTEAFF.

This clonotype appeared many times. The genes are TRBV6-6 and TRBJ1-5, with a tentative D call TRBD1 (6 bases). V was pared by 5 bases and J by 3 bases, with 14 bases between. The CDR3 is 15 residues long. Germline V lookup: CDR1 MNHNY, CDR2 SVGAGI (reference sequence). The DNA for the CDR3 is TGTGCCAGCAGTACCGGACAGCTTATCAATCAGCCCCAGCATTTT. This gives the protein CASSTGQLINQPQHF.

This sequence joins TRBV5-4 and TRBJ2-3; TRBD1 is a possible D gene (6 bases). This CDR3 has 14 residues. Between the trimmed V and J ends, which lost 0 bases and 1 base, there was a span of 6 bases. The germline V gene encodes CDR1 SGHNT and CDR2 YYREEE (reference sequence). CDR3: CASSLEGGTDTQYF. DNA for the CDR3: TGTGCCAGCAGCTTGGAGGGGGGCACAGATACGCAGTATTTT.

As regards this clonotype: Just one base apart from a much larger clone, this may be a read error. The CDR3 region has the DNA TGTGCCAGCAGTTTACGGTTCTACGAGCAGTACTTC. Its protein is CASSLRFYEQYF. The V call is TRBV12-3 or TRBV12-4, the J call TRBJ2-7; D unresolved. V was cut by 2 bases and J by 3 bases, with 5 bases left in between. CDR3 size: 12 residues.

The chain uses TRBV5-1 and TRBJ2-3; D ambiguous. This CDR3 region has 13 residues. With 4 bases removed from V and 5 bases from J, the gap between germline ends came to 11 bases. Germline V gene sequence: CDR1 SGHRS, CDR2 YFSETQ. The CDR3 region has the DNA TGCGCCAGCAGCACGGCTATCAGAGATACGCAGTATTTT. It is translated as CASSTAIRDTQYF.

As to this clonotype: A much larger clone lies one base from this, so it may be a read error. The V gene is TRBV5-1, the J gene TRBJ2-1, with D tentatively TRBD1 (5 bases). Germline V gives CDR1 SGHRS, CDR2 YFSETQ. This CDR3 contains 12 residues. CDR3 amino acids: CASGFSGYEQFF. DNA for the CDR3: TGCGCCAGCGGCTTCTCAGGGTATGAGCAGTTCTTC. The complete variable domain, with remaining parts taken from reference TRBV5-1 and TRBJ2-1, reads KAGVTQTPRYLIKTRGQQVTLSCSPISGHRSVSWYQQTPGQGLQFLFEYFSETQRNKGNFPGRFSGRQFSNSRSEMNVSTLELGDSALYLCASGFSGYEQFFGPGTRLTVL.

Concerning this clonotype: Since the CDR3 does not end with the conserved phenylalanine or tryptophan, this likely comes from a read error. The J gene is TRBJ1-5, the V gene TRBV6-2 or TRBV6-3; D not certain. The CDR3 length is 17 residues. The germline V gene has CDR1 MNHEY and CDR2 SVGEGT. The chain's CDR3 is CVSSYSSRVNSNQPQHY. The CDR3 DNA reads as TGTGTCAGCAGTTACTCGTCCAGAGTCAATAGCAATCAGCCCCAGCATTAT.

Concerning this clonotype: A read error may account for a junction end that differs from germline. This rearrangement joins TRBV20-1 to TRBJ2-3; no definite D call. The CDR3 is 15 amino acids. The germline V gene has CDR1 DFQATT and CDR2 SNEGSKA (reference sequence). The CDR3: CSPSPLGGATDTEYF. The CDR3 DNA reads as TGCAGTCCTTCGCCCCTCGGCGGAGCCACAGATACGGAGTATTTT.

In its sample, this clonotype was seen many times. The rearrangement joins TRBV20-1 to TRBJ1-2; D unresolved. CDR3 length: 12 residues. Germline loops: CDR1 DFQATT, CDR2 SNEGSKA (reference sequence). V was trimmed by 4 bases and J by 5 bases, leaving 11 bases between them. The CDR3 DNA follows: TGCAGTGCTACGCCTCAAGGGTATGGCTACACCTTC. Its protein is CSATPQGYGYTF.